Only a few counts were recorded for the clone carrying this TCR beta chain. Unique molecular identifiers, one per molecule, were present on every TCR cDNA molecule. TCRdb reprocessed the 5' RACE reads with MiXCR, giving one entry per CDR3 protein. The repertoire holds more than 95,000 distinct CDR3 sequences, 10% to 15% seen once, with 16% in the top ten. The source of the sample is a study of spatial heterogeneity in lung cancer. Background on the study: Detection consistently yielded more beta chains than alpha chains. For the average unique TCR and UMI combination, more than 9.5 occurrences appeared in raw reads.

Time point indicated: blood at routine non-recurrence follow-up after resection. Sequencing of whole RNA from tumor, nontumor lung or frozen PBMC involved no sorting. Germline V gene sequence: CDR1 SGHTA, CDR2 FQGNSA. V dropped 2 bases and J dropped 6 bases, with 11 bases sitting between them. The CDR3 is made up of 14 amino acids. The receptor comes from a male donor with early-stage non-small cell lung cancer. This chain links TRBV7-2 with TRBJ2-1; D may match TRBD1 or TRBD2 (6 bases each). Material: PBMCs, obtained at follow-up. The CDR3 bases are TGTGCCAGCAGCTTATTTGGGGGGCCCAATGAGCAGTTCTTC. This translates into CASSLFGGPNEQFF. Full variable domain (missing parts from reference TRBV7-2 and TRBJ2-1): GAGVSQSPSNKVTEKGKDVELRCDPISGHTALYWYRQSLGQGLEFLIYFQGNSAPDKSGLPSDRFSAERTGGSVSTLTIQRTQQEDSAVYLCASSLFGGPNEQFFGPGTRLTVL.